This paragraph covers one TCR beta chain sequence. These data belong to a study of cytomegalovirus exposure and HLA in healthy donors. Use of 60 Vbeta and 13 Jbeta primers characterized the PCR. The assay was immunoSEQ multiplex PCR, and TCRdb's table has in-frame clones only and misses some. The table shows 130,000 to 150,000 clones, with around 75% occurring only once. The V end lost 2 bases, the J end lost 2 bases, and 6 bases lay between the germline ends. This CDR3 is built from 13 residues. Germline CDR1 and CDR2: PRHDT and FYEKMQ (reference sequence). The rearrangement uses TRBV13 and TRBJ2-5; possibly TRBD1 for D (5 bases). Material: PBMCs. The receptor was derived from a man aged 55-75 years in good health and CMV-seronegative. The CDR3 region is CASSLNRQETQYF. CDR3 nucleotides: TGTGCCAGCAGCTTAAACAGGCAAGAGACCCAGTACTTC.